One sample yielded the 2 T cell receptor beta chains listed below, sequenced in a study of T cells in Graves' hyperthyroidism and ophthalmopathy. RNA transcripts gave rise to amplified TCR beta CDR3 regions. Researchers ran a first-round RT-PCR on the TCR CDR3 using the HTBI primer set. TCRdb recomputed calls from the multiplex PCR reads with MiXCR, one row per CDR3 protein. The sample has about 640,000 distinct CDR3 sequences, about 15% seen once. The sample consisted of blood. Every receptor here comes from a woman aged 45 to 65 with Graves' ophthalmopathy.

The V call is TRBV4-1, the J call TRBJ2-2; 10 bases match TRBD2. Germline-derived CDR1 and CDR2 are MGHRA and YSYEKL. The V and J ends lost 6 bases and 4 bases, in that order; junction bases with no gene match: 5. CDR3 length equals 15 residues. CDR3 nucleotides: TGCGCCAGCAGTACCGGGACTAGCGTCACCGGGGAGCTGTTTTTT. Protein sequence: CASSTGTSVTGELFF.

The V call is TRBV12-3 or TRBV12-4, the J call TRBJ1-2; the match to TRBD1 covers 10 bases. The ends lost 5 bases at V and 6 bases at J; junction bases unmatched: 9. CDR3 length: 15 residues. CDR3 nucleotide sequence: TGTGCCAGCAGTACCTCGACAGGGGGCCTGAATGGCTACACCTTC. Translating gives CASSTSTGGLNGYTF.